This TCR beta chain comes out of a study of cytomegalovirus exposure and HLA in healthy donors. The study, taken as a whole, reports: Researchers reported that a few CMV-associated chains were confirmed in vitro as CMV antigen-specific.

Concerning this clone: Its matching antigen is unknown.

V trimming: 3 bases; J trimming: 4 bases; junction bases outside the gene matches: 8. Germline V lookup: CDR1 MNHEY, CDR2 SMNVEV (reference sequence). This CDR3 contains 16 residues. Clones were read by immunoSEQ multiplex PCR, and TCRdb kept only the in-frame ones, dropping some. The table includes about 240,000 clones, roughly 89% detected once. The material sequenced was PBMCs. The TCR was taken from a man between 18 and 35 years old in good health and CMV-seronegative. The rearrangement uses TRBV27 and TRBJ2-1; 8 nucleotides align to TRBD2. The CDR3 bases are TGTGCCAGCAGTTTTGCCGGACTAGCTTGGTACAATGAGCAGTTCTTC. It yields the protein CASSFAGLAWYNEQFF.